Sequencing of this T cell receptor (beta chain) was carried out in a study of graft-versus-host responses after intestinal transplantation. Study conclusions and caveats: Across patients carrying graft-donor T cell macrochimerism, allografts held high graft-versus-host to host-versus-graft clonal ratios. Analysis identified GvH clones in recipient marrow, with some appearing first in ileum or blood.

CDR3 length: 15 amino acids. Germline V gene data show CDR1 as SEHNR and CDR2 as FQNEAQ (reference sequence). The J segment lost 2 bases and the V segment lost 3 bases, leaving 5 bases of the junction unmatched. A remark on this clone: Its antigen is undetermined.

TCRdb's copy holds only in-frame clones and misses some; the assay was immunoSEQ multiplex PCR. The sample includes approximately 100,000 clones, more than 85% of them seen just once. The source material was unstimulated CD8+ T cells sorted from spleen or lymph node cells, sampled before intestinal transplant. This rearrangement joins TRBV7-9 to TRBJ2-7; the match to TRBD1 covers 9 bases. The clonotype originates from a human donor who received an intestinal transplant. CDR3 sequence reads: CASSFPGQGTYEQYF. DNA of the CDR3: TGTGCCAGCAGCTTCCCGGGACAGGGAACCTACGAGCAGTACTTC.